In this sample, the clone carrying this TCR beta chain turned up a few times. Sequencing used immunoSEQ multiplex PCR; TCRdb keeps in-frame clones, though not all of them. There are 20,000 to 25,000 clones in the sample; 35% to 50% occur only once, and about 1.5% lies in the top ten. Co-plating was performed using around 200,000 CFSE-labeled responder cells and around 200,000 irradiated, violet-dye-labeled stimulator cells. This CDR3 is 16 amino acids long. CDR1 is WNHNN and CDR2 is SYGVQD in the germline V gene (reference sequence). With V trimmed by 6 bases and J by 0 bases, 8 bases remained unmatched. The data originate from a study of graft-versus-host responses after intestinal transplantation. Study details: Grafts that recipients had were multivisceral, liver-intestinal, or isolated intestinal transplants.

The chain joins TRBV10-1 to TRBJ1-3; 7 nucleotides align to TRBD1. The sequence came from a human patient who received an intestinal transplant. Material: alloreactive CD8+ T cells from a mixed lymphocyte reaction culture, obtained before intestinal transplant. Sample subset: CFSE-low proliferating T cells sorted from roughly 6-day pre-transplant mixed lymphocyte reaction (GvH or HvG direction). CDR3 amino acids: CASSAEDRSSGNTIYF. CDR3 DNA sequence: TGCGCCAGCAGCGCTGAGGACAGGAGCTCTGGAAACACCATATATTTT.